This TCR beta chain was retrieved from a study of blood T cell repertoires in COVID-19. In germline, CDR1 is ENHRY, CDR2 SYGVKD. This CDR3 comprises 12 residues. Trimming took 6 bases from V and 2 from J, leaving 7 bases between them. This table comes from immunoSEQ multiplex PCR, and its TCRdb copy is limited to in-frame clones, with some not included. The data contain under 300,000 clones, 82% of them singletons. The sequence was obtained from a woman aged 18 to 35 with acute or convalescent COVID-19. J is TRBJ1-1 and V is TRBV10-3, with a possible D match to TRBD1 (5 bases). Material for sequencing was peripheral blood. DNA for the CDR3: TGTGCCATCAGGCAGGGTAACACTGAAGCTTTCTTT. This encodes CAIRQGNTEAFF.